A single sample is the source of the 27 T cell receptor beta chains below, sequenced in a study of monozygotic twins with inflammatory bowel disease. TCRdb reworked the 5' RACE reads into one entry per CDR3 protein, no DNA. The clone table shows about 210,000 distinct CDR3 sequences, with the ten largest holding 1.6%. The specimen sequenced was blood. All receptors derive from a human donor with ulcerative colitis or Crohn's disease, or a healthy co-twin of an affected twin (not recorded which).

The rearrangement uses TRBV7-2 and TRBJ2-4; TCRdb proposes TRBD1, but this gene call is untestable without DNA. Germline V lookup: CDR1 SGHTA, CDR2 FQGNSA. The CDR3 totals 14 residues. CDR3 sequence reads: CASSFRDIGGIQYF.

V is TRBV4-1 and J is TRBJ2-1; the TRBD1 assignment by TCRdb is unverifiable without DNA. Germline loops: CDR1 MGHRA, CDR2 YSYEKL. The CDR3 is made up of 16 amino acids. The CDR3 sequence: CASSQDLAGAGDEQFF.

J is TRBJ1-5 and V is TRBV2; the D call of TRBD1 rests on TCRdb alone, since no DNA is present to check it. The CDR3 extends over 13 amino acids. Germline V CDR1 and CDR2: SNHLY, FYNNEI. CDR3 protein: CASRTEIYQPQHF. The full variable domain, completed using reference TRBV2 and TRBJ1-5, is EPEVTQTPSHQVTQMGQEVILRCVPISNHLYFYWYRQILGQKVEFLVSFYNNEISEKSEIFDDQFSVERPDGSNFTLKIRSTKLEDSAMYFCASRTEIYQPQHFGDGTRLSIL.

The chain joins TRBV27 to TRBJ1-4. This CDR3 has 14 amino acids. Germline-derived CDR1 and CDR2 are MNHEY and SMNVEV (reference sequence). The CDR3 sequence: CASSSVATNEKLFF. The full variable domain, its missing parts supplied by reference TRBV27 and TRBJ1-4, is EAQVTQNPRYLITVTGKKLTVTCSQNMNHEYMSWYRQDPGLGLRQIYYSMNVEVTDKGDVPEGYKVSRKEKRNFPLILESPSPNQTSLYFCASSSVATNEKLFFGSGTQLSVL.

The chain has TRBV5-1 and TRBJ2-7; TCRdb's D call of TRBD1 is untestable without DNA. Germline CDR1 SGHRS, CDR2 YFSETQ. The CDR3 has 15 residues. The CDR3 is CASSSGGQGNYEQYF.

The chain is built from TRBV5-5 and TRBJ1-5. The CDR3 extends over 15 amino acids. Germline V gene data show CDR1 as SGHKS and CDR2 as YYEKEE (reference sequence). CDR3 in amino acids: CASSWDRRNNQPQHF. The full variable domain, completed using reference TRBV5-5 and TRBJ1-5, is DAGVTQSPTHLIKTRGQQVTLRCSPISGHKSVSWYQQVLGQGPQFIFQYYEKEERGRGNFPDRFSARQFPNYSSELNVNALLLGDSALYLCASSWDRRNNQPQHFGDGTRLSIL.

This chain connects TRBV5-6 to TRBJ2-5; TCRdb gives TRBD1 as the D gene, but with no DNA this cannot be confirmed. Germline V lookup: CDR1 SGHDT, CDR2 YYEEEE. CDR3 size: 20 residues. The CDR3 here is CASSLDLGGSWTPTPETQYF. Using reference TRBV5-6 and TRBJ2-5 for the parts outside the CDR3, the full variable domain is DAGVTQSPTHLIKTRGQQVTLRCSPKSGHDTVSWYQQALGQGPQFIFQYYEEEERQRGNFPDRFSGHQFPNYSSELNVNALLLGDSALYLCASSLDLGGSWTPTPETQYFGPGTRLLVL.

The chain joins TRBV20-1 to TRBJ2-7; absent DNA, TCRdb's TRBD2 call cannot be checked. Germline CDR1 and CDR2: DFQATT and SNEGSKA (reference sequence). The CDR3 runs 15 residues. The CDR3 is CSAIASGGAVNEQYF.

CDR3 residues: CASSHGSSYEQYF. This rearrangement joins TRBV5-5 to TRBJ2-7. Germline V gives CDR1 SGHKS, CDR2 YYEKEE (reference sequence). The CDR3 contains 13 residues.

The chain uses TRBV7-9 and TRBJ2-5; absent DNA, TCRdb's TRBD1 call cannot be checked. Germline V lookup: CDR1 SEHNR, CDR2 FQNEAQ (reference sequence). The CDR3 is made up of 13 amino acids. The CDR3 is CASSSSGEETQYF. The variable domain in full, completed from reference TRBV7-9 and TRBJ2-5, reads DTGVSQNPRHKITKRGQNVTFRCDPISEHNRLYWYRQTLGQGPEFLTYFQNEAQLEKSRLLSDRFSAERPKGSFSTLEIQRTEQGDSAMYLCASSSSGEETQYFGPGTRLLVL.

The CDR3 loop reads CASSFGAPINEQFF. This chain connects TRBV7-6 to TRBJ2-1; the D call from TCRdb, TRBD1, cannot be confirmed without DNA. Germline assignment: CDR1 SGHVS and CDR2 FNYEAQ. CDR3 length: 14 residues. The whole variable domain, filled in from reference TRBV7-6 and TRBJ2-1, reads GAGVSQSPRYKVTKRGQDVALRCDPISGHVSLYWYRQALGQGPEFLTYFNYEAQQDKSGLPNDRFSAERPEGSISTLTIQRTEQRDSAMYRCASSFGAPINEQFFGPGTRLTVL.

The chain combines TRBV5-1 with TRBJ1-1; TCRdb's D gene call, TRBD1, goes unchecked for lack of DNA. CDR3 length: 15 residues. Germline lookup yields CDR1 SGHRS and CDR2 YFSETQ. The CDR3 here is CASSRGDRGGTEAFF.

V usage is TRBV12-3 or TRBV12-4 and J usage is TRBJ2-4; absent DNA, TCRdb's TRBD1 call cannot be checked. The length of the CDR3 is 16 residues. CDR3: CASSRDPRLGKNIQYF.

V and J are TRBV5-5 and TRBJ2-7; TCRdb lists TRBD1, though no DNA is available to test this call. CDR3 length: 13 amino acids. Germline-derived CDR1 and CDR2 are SGHKS and YYEKEE (reference sequence). This CDR3 is CASSQDRTYEQYF.

This sequence joins TRBV5-1 and TRBJ2-2; TCRdb designates TRBD1, a call that cannot be tested without DNA. The germline V gene encodes CDR1 SGHRS and CDR2 YFSETQ. The CDR3 has 13 amino acids. The CDR3 loop reads CASSFDRSGELFF.

This chain links TRBV7-8 with TRBJ2-5; TCRdb's D call, TRBD1, is unchecked because there is no DNA. CDR1 and CDR2 from the germline V gene are SGHVS and FQNEAQ. The CDR3 runs to 16 residues. This CDR3 reads CASSSPPTGVQETQYF.

The chain joins TRBV20-1 to TRBJ2-5. Germline-derived CDR1 and CDR2 are DFQATT and SNEGSKA (reference sequence). The CDR3 is 12 residues long. The CDR3 sequence is CSARPYLETQYF.

This chain joins TRBV10-2 and TRBJ2-3. The CDR3 is 11 residues long. The V gene's germline CDR1 is WSHSY and CDR2 SAAADI. CDR3 region: CATADLDTQYF.

The chain recombines TRBV19 with TRBJ1-2. The germline CDR1 and CDR2 sequences are LNHDA and SQIVND (reference sequence). The CDR3 is made up of 16 amino acids. CDR3 sequence reads: CASSRGQAEALYGYTF.

V gene TRBV6-2 or TRBV6-3 combines with J gene TRBJ2-2. The germline V gene has CDR1 MNHEY and CDR2 SVGEGT. The CDR3 consists of 15 residues. CDR3 sequence reads: CASSYVESNTGELFF.

The chain couples TRBV2 to TRBJ1-1; without DNA, the TCRdb call of TRBD1 cannot be checked. CDR1 is SNHLY and CDR2 is FYNNEI in the germline V gene. The CDR3 contains 14 residues. The CDR3 sequence is CAISTTGGGTEAFF.

The V gene is TRBV6-1, the J gene TRBJ2-3; as DNA is missing, the TRBD1 call by TCRdb cannot be tested. Germline CDR1 MNHNS, CDR2 SASEGT. The CDR3 extends over 15 amino acids. This chain's CDR3 is CASRRQGAESDTQYF.

The J gene is TRBJ1-5, the V gene TRBV6-5; the D call from TCRdb, TRBD1, cannot be confirmed without DNA. This CDR3 comprises 13 residues. Per the germline V gene, CDR1 is MNHEY and CDR2 is SVGAGI. The CDR3 protein is CASSFRGSQPQHF.

This chain connects TRBV5-1 to TRBJ2-1. CDR3 length: 15 amino acids. The germline CDR1 and CDR2 sequences are SGHRS and YFSETQ. This CDR3 is CASSLDSPRHNEQFF.

This chain uses TRBV20-1 with TRBJ1-1; the TCRdb D gene call, TRBD1, has no DNA to confirm it. CDR1 and CDR2 from the germline V gene are DFQATT and SNEGSKA (reference sequence). The CDR3 runs 12 residues. The CDR3 here is CSARAGDMRAFF.

The V call is TRBV7-2, the J call TRBJ1-1. The germline V gene encodes CDR1 SGHTA and CDR2 FQGNSA. CDR3 size: 14 residues. The chain's CDR3 is CASSLQPENTEAFF.

The chain is built from TRBV7-2 and TRBJ1-3. Germline values: CDR1 SGHTA, CDR2 FQGNSA. The CDR3 runs 15 residues. The CDR3 sequence is CASSQREGAGNTIYF.